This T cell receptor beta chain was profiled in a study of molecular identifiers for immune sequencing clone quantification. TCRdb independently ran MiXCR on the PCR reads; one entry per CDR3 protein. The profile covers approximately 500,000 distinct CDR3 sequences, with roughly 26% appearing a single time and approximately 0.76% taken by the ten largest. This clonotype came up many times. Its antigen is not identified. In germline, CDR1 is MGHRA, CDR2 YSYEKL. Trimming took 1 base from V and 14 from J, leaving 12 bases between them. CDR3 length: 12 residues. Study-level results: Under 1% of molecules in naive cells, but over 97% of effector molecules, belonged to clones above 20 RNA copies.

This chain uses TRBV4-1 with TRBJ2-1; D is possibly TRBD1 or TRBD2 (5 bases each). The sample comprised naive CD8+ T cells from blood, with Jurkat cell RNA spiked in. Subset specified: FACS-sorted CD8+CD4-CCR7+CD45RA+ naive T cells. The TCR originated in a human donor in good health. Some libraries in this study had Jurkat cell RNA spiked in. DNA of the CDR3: TGCGCCAGCAGCCAAGCGGGGACCACCAAGTTCTTC. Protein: CASSQAGTTKFF.